This record looks at one TCR beta chain sequence and its context. The antigen remains unidentified. The data stem from a study of lymphopenia after photon versus proton radiotherapy. General study findings and limits: Survival link was tested only in deceased patients; proton benefit remains a possibility.

Germline CDR1 MDHEN, CDR2 SYDVKM. This CDR3 contains 18 residues. Trimming cost V 2 bases and J 1 base, with 20 bases left between them. Produced via immunoSEQ multiplex PCR; TCRdb's table is partial and in-frame only. Counted here are roughly 76,000 clones, 80% to 95% occurring once; the ten biggest clones make up around 2.2%. The source was peripheral blood, collected from a patient treated with photon-based radiotherapy. This chain links TRBV28 with TRBJ1-1, with unresolved D. This clonotype was obtained from a woman aged 40 to 50 with cholangiocarcinoma. This CDR3 reads CASSLPRLTRVSNTEAFF. DNA for the CDR3: TGTGCCAGCAGTTTACCGCGCCTGACAAGAGTGTCGAACACTGAAGCTTTCTTT.